This passage covers 2 T cell receptor beta chains from one sample sequenced in a study of T-cell reconstitution after alpha-beta-depleted transplantation in children. The library targeted TCRbeta and was prepared with unique molecular identifiers. TCRdb independently ran MiXCR on the PCR reads; one entry per CDR3 protein. This sample yields roughly 200,000 distinct CDR3 sequences, of which 6.5% to 7.5% are seen a single time; around 2.7% belongs to the top ten. The specimen was PBMCs from the stem cell graft donor, collected from the stem cell graft. The origin of the receptors is a human donor who donated a stem cell graft to a child with Wiskott-Aldrich syndrome.

This clonotype has at least ten counts. The V call is TRBV19, the J call TRBJ2-1; 7 nucleotides agree with TRBD1. Germline lookup yields CDR1 LNHDA and CDR2 SQIVND (reference sequence). V gave up 7 bases and J gave up 0 bases; unmatched junction bases: 3. CDR3 length equals 14 residues. Written as DNA, the CDR3 is TGTGCCAGTATGGGACAGAGCTCCTACAATGAGCAGTTCTTC. Its translation: CASMGQSSYNEQFF.

This clonotype has just a few counts. The CDR3 coding sequence is TGCAGTGCCCCTTCCCGGGATACTATCTCTGGGGCCAACGTCCTGACTTTC. Translation gives CSAPSRDTISGANVLTF. This chain links TRBV20-1 with TRBJ2-6; perhaps TRBD2 as D (5 bases). There are 17 residues in the CDR3. CDR1 is DFQATT, CDR2 SNEGSKA, per germline (reference sequence). Trimming cost V 6 bases and J 0 bases, with 18 bases left between them.